What follows are 27 T cell receptor beta chains derived from one specimen sequenced in a study of metastatic and nonmetastatic thyroid tumors. Prior to thyroid surgery, none of the patients had received any treatment. TCRdb re-called the PCR reads through MiXCR. The sample carries 50,000 or so clones, approximately 15% recorded once. Sequencing was performed on blood. The receptors derive from a female donor with papillary thyroid cancer or a benign thyroid nodule (not recorded which). Some clones in this sample may be carry-over from other donors' samples.

Ten or more counts support this clone. The V gene is TRBV19, the J gene TRBJ2-5; the match to TRBD2 covers 8 bases. Unmatched junction bases numbered 5, after V lost 1 base and J lost 7 bases. The CDR3 spans 14 residues. The germline V gene encodes CDR1 LNHDA and CDR2 SQIVND (reference sequence). CDR3 loop: CASSIAGGPGTQYF. CDR3 bases: TGTGCCAGTAGTATAGCGGGAGGGCCAGGGACCCAGTACTTC.

In its sample, this clone was seen a few times. The V gene is TRBV12-3 or TRBV12-4, the J gene TRBJ2-1; 7 bases line up with TRBD2. V gave up 4 bases and J gave up 5 bases; unmatched junction bases: 8. This CDR3 has 15 residues. The CDR3 DNA reads TGTGCCAGCAGTTGGACTAGTACCTTAAACAATGAGCAGTTCTTC. It specifies CASSWTSTLNNEQFF.

This clone appeared a few times. As the CDR3 is not closed by the conserved phenylalanine or tryptophan, this likely results from a read error. The limits of the CDR3 on the DNA are not certain, so only TCRdb's listed CDR3 is given. This chain uses TRBV7-2 with TRBJ2-6; the DNA was not used to check the table's D call, TRBD2. The V gene's germline CDR1 is SGHTA and CDR2 FQGNSA. 9 amino acids form the CDR3, both terminal residues included. The CDR3: CASSFSTSG.

At least ten counts were recorded for this clone. The chain couples TRBV7-8 to TRBJ1-3; no clear D. CDR1 is SGHVS, CDR2 FQNEAQ, per germline. V was cut by 0 bases and J by 4 bases, with 13 bases left in between. This CDR3 region has 16 residues. CDR3 in DNA: TGTGCCAGCAGCTTAGCCCCCCCCGGGGTCGGAAACACCATATATTTT. Translation: CASSLAPPGVGNTIYF. Supplemented by reference TRBV7-8 and TRBJ1-3, the full variable domain reads GAGVSQSPRYKVAKRGQDVALRCDPISGHVSLFWYQQALGQGPEFLTYFQNEAQLDKSGLPSDRFFAERPEGSVSTLKIQRTQQEDSAVYLCASSLAPPGVGNTIYFGEGSWLTVV.

This clone was recorded many times. Other DNA sequences within the sample encode an identical CDR3. The V and J genes are TRBV14 and TRBJ2-1; the D is unclear. This CDR3 comprises 13 residues. In germline, CDR1 is SGHDN, CDR2 FVKESK. V was clipped by 4 bases and J by 10 bases, with 14 bases between them. The CDR3 region has the DNA TGTGCCAGCAGCCCCAATCCGGTAGGGGAGCAGTTCTTC. It yields the protein CASSPNPVGEQFF.

This clone was picked up a small number of times. The V and J genes are TRBV6-1 and TRBJ2-1; 12 positions match TRBD2. Germline V gene data show CDR1 as MNHNS and CDR2 as SASEGT. This CDR3 has 16 amino acids. After removal of 6 bases from V and 0 bases from J, the junction contained 3 bases not matched to a gene. CDR3 DNA sequence: TGTGCCAGCAGCAAGACTAGCGGGAGCTCCTACAATGAGCAGTTCTTC. This encodes CASSKTSGSSYNEQFF.

There are a few counts of this clone. A read error is possible here, since a much larger clone lies one base away. V gene TRBV29-1 combines with J gene TRBJ2-2; D possibly matches TRBD1 or TRBD2 (5 bases each). Trimming pared 8 bases from V and 4 bases from J, leaving 14 bases between. Per germline, CDR1 SQVTM and CDR2 ANQGSEA. CDR3 length equals 13 residues. CDR3 residues: CSSFPGTTGELFF. The DNA for the CDR3 is TGCAGCTCCTTTCCCGGGACCACCGGGGAGCTGTTTTTT.

This clone was found a few times. The junction does not match germline at one end; this may be a read error. The rearrangement uses TRBV6-1 and TRBJ2-7; 10 bases align to TRBD1. From germline, CDR1 is MNHNS and CDR2 SASEGT. The CDR3 contains 14 residues. The CDR3 is CASSDRGRVYEQHF. CDR3 in DNA: TGTGCCAGCAGCGACAGGGGGCGTGTCTACGAGCAACACTTC.

In regard to this clone: A much more abundant neighbour one base away suggests this may be a read error. The chain uses TRBV4-2 and TRBJ2-1, with 7 bases lining up with TRBD2. The J segment lost 4 bases and the V segment lost 2 bases, leaving 8 bases of the junction unmatched. Germline lookup yields CDR1 LGHNA and CDR2 YNFKEQ. The CDR3 length is 16 residues. CDR3 bases: TGTGCCAGCAGCCAACAATGTGGTAGCGGGTACAATGAGCAGTTCTTC. Protein: CASSQQCGSGYNEQFF.

This clone was observed many times. The V call is TRBV5-5, the J call TRBJ2-2, with 10 nucleotides matching TRBD2. The germline V gene encodes CDR1 SGHKS and CDR2 YYEKEE (reference sequence). The CDR3 totals 16 residues. V dropped 3 bases and J dropped 5; count of bases not matched to a gene: 7. CDR3 sequence: CASSSLAGVNTGELFF. The DNA of the CDR3 is TGTGCCAGCAGCTCGCTAGCGGGAGTAAATACCGGGGAGCTGTTTTTT.

In this sample, this clone turned up a few times. The chain links TRBV6-2 or TRBV6-3 to TRBJ1-2; D unclear. This CDR3 has 11 residues. Germline V lookup: CDR1 MNHEY, CDR2 SVGEGT. Trimming shortened V by 5 bases and J by 7 bases, and 8 bases separated the two germline ends. The CDR3 coding sequence is TGTGCCAGCAGTAAAGGCCCTGGCTACACCTTC. Its protein is CASSKGPGYTF.

The CDR3 nucleotides read TGTGCCAGCAGTTTACTGCCTAGCGGGGTCAATGAGCAGTTCTTC. Protein sequence: CASSLLPSGVNEQFF. The chain links TRBV12-3 or TRBV12-4 to TRBJ2-1; 9 positions match TRBD2. The CDR3 runs 15 residues. The V gene end was trimmed by 2 bases and the J gene end by 6 bases; junction bases not matched to a gene: 5.

This clone was observed at least ten times. V and J are TRBV6-1 and TRBJ2-5; 8 nucleotides match TRBD2. The V and J ends lost 11 bases and 6 bases, in that order; junction bases with no gene match: 14. The CDR3 loop spans 14 amino acids. Germline V gene data show CDR1 as MNHNS and CDR2 as SASEGT. As DNA, the CDR3 is TGTGCCGCGGGGGGACGAGCGACGCAGAAGACCCAGTACTTC. This translates into CAAGGRATQKTQYF.

This clone came up many times. The DNA for the CDR3 is TGTGCCAGCAGTTATCGGGACAGTCATCCCGCTGGGGGCTACACCTTC. It codes for CASSYRDSHPAGGYTF. The rearrangement links TRBV2 to TRBJ1-2; 7 bases agree with TRBD1. Germline CDR1 SNHLY, CDR2 FYNNEI. V was pared by 5 bases and J by 8 bases, with 17 bases of the junction left unmatched. This CDR3 region has 16 residues.

This clone occurred many times. This sequence joins TRBV28 and TRBJ1-2; TRBD1 is a possible D gene (6 bases). V lost 4 bases and J lost 0, with 12 bases in between. The CDR3 has 15 amino acids. Germline CDR1 is MDHEN and CDR2 is SYDVKM. The CDR3 reads CASSSYRVSNYGYTF. DNA for the CDR3: TGTGCCAGCAGTTCCTACAGGGTTTCTAACTATGGCTACACCTTC.

This clone was seen many times. The chain combines TRBV2 with TRBJ2-2; D is uncertain. Germline lookup yields CDR1 SNHLY and CDR2 FYNNEI. V was trimmed by 3 bases and J by 5 bases, leaving 7 bases between them. This CDR3 spans 13 amino acids. In nucleotides, the CDR3 is TGTGCCAGCAGTGATAGGCCTACCGGGGAGCTGTTTTTT. This encodes CASSDRPTGELFF. Complete variable domain (other parts from reference TRBV2 and TRBJ2-2): EPEVTQTPSHQVTQMGQEVILRCVPISNHLYFYWYRQILGQKVEFLVSFYNNEISEKSEIFDDQFSVERPDGSNFTLKIRSTKLEDSAMYFCASSDRPTGELFFGEGSRLTVL.

At least ten counts were recorded for this clone. The sample has other DNA sequences that encode this CDR3 too. V usage is TRBV7-3 and J usage is TRBJ2-2; 10 bases line up with TRBD1. Germline V gene lookup returns CDR1 SGHTA and CDR2 FQGTGA. This CDR3 is 16 amino acids long. V dropped 5 bases and J dropped 3; count of bases not matched to a gene: 6. The CDR3 nucleotides read TGTGCCAGCAGCCAAAGCGGGACAGGGGACACCGGGGAGCTGTTTTTT. Translated: CASSQSGTGDTGELFF.

This clone is medium-sized (0.01 to 0.1%) by share. The V call is TRBV6-1, the J call TRBJ1-5; D gene unclear. This CDR3 spans 14 amino acids. Germline assignment: CDR1 MNHNS and CDR2 SASEGT. Trimming took off 10 bases at V and 0 bases at J, with 13 bases between the two ends. This CDR3 is CATKGLNSNQPQHF. The CDR3 DNA is TGTGCCACCAAGGGTCTCAATAGCAATCAGCCCCAGCATTTT.

This clone was picked up a small number of times. This could be a read error, since a much larger clone is one nucleotide away. This chain links TRBV5-6 with TRBJ2-1; tentative D call: TRBD1 (5 bases). The germline CDR1 and CDR2 sequences are SGHDT and YYEEEE. The CDR3 contains 17 residues. Trimming shortened V by 4 bases and J by 4 bases, and 21 bases separated the two germline ends. The CDR3 loop is CASSPYGVGKGYNEQFF. DNA for the CDR3: TGTGCCAGCAGCCCCTATGGGGTGGGGAAGGGGTACAATGAGCAGTTCTTC.

There are a few counts of this clone. This chain links TRBV27 with TRBJ2-7; TRBD1 is a possible D gene (6 bases). The germline V and J ends were trimmed by 6 bases and 5 bases, with 11 bases remaining between them. Germline V lookup: CDR1 MNHEY, CDR2 SMNVEV (reference sequence). There are 12 residues in the CDR3. CDR3 bases: TGTGCCAGCAGAAGGGGGATTGACGAGCAGTACTTC. As protein: CASRRGIDEQYF.

At least ten counts were recorded for this clone. V is TRBV20-1 and J is TRBJ2-5, with TRBD2 identical over 10 bases. V lost 5 bases to trimming and J lost 5 bases; unmatched junction nucleotides: 8. Germline CDR1 is DFQATT and CDR2 is SNEGSKA (reference sequence). The CDR3 contains 14 residues. The CDR3 loop reads CSAGSGRVVETQYF. Here the CDR3 DNA reads TGCAGTGCTGGGAGCGGGAGGGTGGTGGAGACCCAGTACTTC.

The chain combines TRBV14 with TRBJ2-1, with D tentatively TRBD1 (6 bases). The V gene's germline CDR1 is SGHDN and CDR2 FVKESK. Trimming cost V 4 bases and J 0 bases, with 10 bases left between them. The CDR3 is 15 residues long. The chain's CDR3 is CASSLQGVSYNEQFF. The CDR3 nucleotides are TGTGCCAGCAGCCTACAGGGCGTCTCCTACAATGAGCAGTTCTTC.

About this clone itself: In this CDR3 the conserved last residue, phenylalanine or tryptophan, is missing, so a read error is likely. The gene calls are TRBV25-1 and TRBJ2-7; 8 nucleotides agree with TRBD2. This CDR3 region has 15 residues. Germline values: CDR1 MGHDK, CDR2 SYGVNS. The CDR3 sequence: CASSEGGLVGHDQYL. For the CDR3, the DNA is TGTGCCAGCAGTGAAGGGGGACTAGTAGGTCACGATCAGTACCTC.

This clone was observed at least ten times. The chain combines TRBV11-1 with TRBJ1-5; TRBD1 might be the D (5 bases). V shed 1 base and J shed 0 bases, with 13 bases lying between them. CDR3 length equals 17 residues. The germline CDR1 and CDR2 sequences are SGHAT and FQDESV (reference sequence). CDR3 protein: CASSLEYGTYSNQPQHF. The DNA for the CDR3 is TGTGCCAGCAGCTTAGAGTATGGGACGTATAGCAATCAGCCCCAGCATTTT.

This clone was found once. The chain is built from TRBV20-1 and TRBJ2-2, with D hard to call. V was cut by 4 bases and J by 6 bases, with 15 bases left in between. The CDR3 length is 14 residues. Germline V gene lookup returns CDR1 DFQATT and CDR2 SNEGSKA (reference sequence). CDR3 region: CSAIDPALSGELFF. The CDR3 region has the DNA TGCAGTGCTATAGATCCTGCCCTATCCGGGGAGCTGTTTTTT.

Ten or more counts support this clone. The CDR3 DNA is TGTGCCAGCAGCTTTACCGAGCAGTACTTC. It specifies CASSFTEQYF. The chain links TRBV11-2 to TRBJ2-7; D unresolved. Germline CDR1 SGHAT, CDR2 FQNNGV. V lost 3 bases, J lost 6 bases, and 3 bases lay in between. There are 10 residues in the CDR3.

The J gene is TRBJ1-2, the V gene TRBV20-1; 8 nucleotides match TRBD1. The V segment lost 4 bases and the J segment 4 bases; nucleotides outside the gene matches: 2. The germline V gene encodes CDR1 DFQATT and CDR2 SNEGSKA (reference sequence). This CDR3 spans 12 amino acids. The CDR3 protein is CSATGGSYGYTF. The CDR3 nucleotides are TGCAGTGCTACAGGGGGCTCCTATGGCTACACCTTC.